A single sample is the source of the 28 T cell receptor beta chains below, sequenced in a study of T-cell memory formation after mild COVID-19. In TCRdb, the 5' RACE reads were re-called with MiXCR into one record per CDR3 protein. This sample has some 130,000 distinct CDR3 sequences, with approximately 5.9% found just once. Specimen: PBMCs or a T cell subset sorted from them (not recorded which). Receptors were obtained from an adult woman who had mild COVID-19 (a few samples of this study predate the infection). Cell type and time point are not known.

This clonotype was seen at least ten times. The chain employs TRBV20-1 and TRBJ2-7; no reliable D call. Germline CDR1 and CDR2: DFQATT and SNEGSKA (reference sequence). The CDR3 has 10 amino acids. Deletions cut 7 bases from V and 6 bases from J, with 10 bases between. CDR3 in DNA: TGCAGTGGGGTATCCGGCGAGCAGTACTTC. Translation gives CSGVSGEQYF.

This clonotype showed up many times. The chain uses TRBV11-1 and TRBJ2-1; 8 positions agree with TRBD1. CDR1 is SGHAT and CDR2 is FQDESV in the germline V gene (reference sequence). V was pared by 5 bases and J by 5 bases, with 8 bases of the junction left unmatched. This CDR3 comprises 15 residues. The CDR3 spells CASSQTGTGHNEQFF. DNA for the CDR3: TGTGCCAGCAGCCAGACCGGGACAGGTCACAATGAGCAGTTCTTC. Together with reference TRBV11-1 and TRBJ2-1, the CDR3 gives the full variable domain: EAEVAQSPRYKITEKSQAVAFWCDPISGHATLYWYRQILGQGPELLVQFQDESVVDDSQLPKDRFSAERLKGVDSTLKIQPAELGDSAMYLCASSQTGTGHNEQFFGPGTRLTVL.

This clonotype was observed at least ten times. The CDR3 protein is CASLPSSGNTIYF. CDR3 nucleotide sequence: TGTGCCAGCCTACCTTCCTCTGGAAACACCATATATTTT. The chain couples TRBV6-5 to TRBJ1-3; D not certain. There are 13 residues in the CDR3. Germline values: CDR1 MNHEY, CDR2 SVGAGI. The V end was cut by 8 bases, the J end by 0 bases, with 8 bases between.

Only a few counts were recorded for this clonotype. The chain has TRBV7-8 and TRBJ2-2; D may be TRBD2 (6 bases). Germline V lookup: CDR1 SGHVS, CDR2 FQNEAQ. The ends were cut back, 5 bases at V and 2 bases at J, with 15 bases in the middle. The CDR3 extends over 16 amino acids. CDR3 nucleotide sequence: TGTGCCAGCAGCACGTTACCGGGACTTAACACCGGGGAGCTGTTTTTT. Amino acids: CASSTLPGLNTGELFF.

This clonotype was recorded many times. The genes are TRBV5-1 and TRBJ2-7, with 7 bases that match TRBD1. The CDR3 has 14 residues. The V and J ends lost 3 bases and 0 bases, in that order; junction bases with no gene match: 3. CDR1 SGHRS and CDR2 YFSETQ come from the germline V gene. The CDR3 here is CASSYDRASYEQYF. In DNA, the CDR3 is TGCGCCAGCAGCTACGACAGGGCCTCCTACGAGCAGTACTTC.

This clonotype was recorded many times. The rearrangement links TRBV9 to TRBJ2-3; possibly TRBD2 for D (5 bases). The CDR3 length is 11 residues. V was shortened by 0 bases and J by 10 bases, with 6 bases between the two germline ends. Germline-derived CDR1 and CDR2 are SGDLS and YYNGEE. CDR3 sequence reads: CASSVGGPQYF. Written as DNA, the CDR3 is TGTGCCAGCAGCGTAGGCGGGCCGCAGTATTTT.

For the CDR3, the DNA is TGTGCCAGTAGTCGAAGAGCGGAACAGGGGGCTATGACCCACTATGGCTACACCTTC. This gives the protein CASSRRAEQGAMTHYGYTF. The chain joins TRBV19 to TRBJ1-2; 9 bases match TRBD1. V was clipped by 5 bases and J by 3 bases; unmatched bases: 19. CDR1 LNHDA and CDR2 SQIVND come from the germline V gene (reference sequence). The CDR3 totals 19 residues.

This clonotype appeared many times. The chain recombines TRBV20-1 with TRBJ1-1; D may be TRBD1 (6 bases). V was pared by 6 bases and J by 2 bases, with 13 bases between. This CDR3 is built from 13 residues. Germline values: CDR1 DFQATT, CDR2 SNEGSKA (reference sequence). The CDR3 loop is CSAKDSFNTEAFF. CDR3 DNA: TGCAGTGCCAAGGACAGTTTCAACACTGAAGCTTTCTTT.

There are a few counts of this clonotype. The chain combines TRBV12-3 or TRBV12-4 with TRBJ2-5; perhaps TRBD1 as D (6 bases). This CDR3 spans 13 amino acids. The V gene lost 4 bases and the J gene lost 5 bases, with 11 bases spanning the gap. CDR3 nucleotide sequence: TGTGCCAGCAGTTACAGGGCGCGGGAGACCCAGTACTTC. Residues: CASSYRARETQYF.

V is TRBV7-9 and J is TRBJ1-2; D is possibly TRBD1 (6 bases). The V end was cut by 4 bases, the J end by 3 bases, with 15 bases between. The CDR3 consists of 15 residues. Per germline, CDR1 SEHNR and CDR2 FQNEAQ (reference sequence). The CDR3 DNA sequence: TGTGCCAGCAGCTCCCGGGGGGCCACAGACTATGGCTACACCTTC. The encoded protein is CASSSRGATDYGYTF.

CDR3 bases: TGCGCCAGCAGCCACGGGGACAGCGGAAACACCATATATTTT. Translation gives CASSHGDSGNTIYF. The chain is built from TRBV5-1 and TRBJ1-3; 7 bases map to TRBD1. V lost 4 bases, J lost 4 bases, and 5 bases stayed unmatched. The CDR3 runs to 14 residues. Germline CDR1 reads SGHRS; CDR2 reads YFSETQ.

This clonotype showed up many times. The chain has TRBV5-1 and TRBJ2-7; D gene unclear. The CDR3 sequence is 13 residues long. V lost 5 bases to trimming and J lost 3 bases, with 12 bases between them. Germline V gene data show CDR1 as SGHRS and CDR2 as YFSETQ. This CDR3 is CASRPPSDYEQYF. The CDR3, as DNA: TGCGCCAGCAGACCCCCTAGTGACTACGAGCAGTACTTC.

To note about this clonotype: This sequence may be a read error, since a much larger clone differs from it by one base. The CDR3 ends on some other residue instead of the conserved phenylalanine or tryptophan, so this is likely a read error. The V and J genes are TRBV12-3 or TRBV12-4 and TRBJ2-4, with 7 bases lining up with TRBD1. The CDR3 sequence is 17 residues long. Trimming took 1 base from V and 1 from J; bases not matched to a gene: 7. In DNA form, the CDR3 reads TGTGCCAGCAGTTTAGGACAGGGTAGCCTGGCCAAAAACATTCAGTACTTA. As protein: CASSLGQGSLAKNIQYL.

The chain joins TRBV7-9 to TRBJ2-1, with TRBD2 identical over 8 bases. The CDR3 contains 14 residues. V shed 6 bases, J shed 5 bases, and the junction held 6 bases outside the gene matches. CDR1 is SEHNR and CDR2 is FQNEAQ in the germline V gene (reference sequence). Here the CDR3 DNA reads TGTGCCAGCAGGGAGCGGGAGACCAACAATGAGCAGTTCTTC. It specifies CASRERETNNEQFF.

In this sample, this clonotype turned up a few times. This chain joins TRBV6-5 and TRBJ2-1; D gene uncertain. V was cut by 4 bases and J by 0 bases, with 13 bases left in between. The CDR3 totals 16 residues. The germline CDR1 and CDR2 sequences are MNHEY and SVGAGI. CDR3 amino acids: CASSSDWASSYNEQFF. DNA for the CDR3: TGTGCCAGCAGTTCCGACTGGGCTAGCTCCTACAATGAGCAGTTCTTC.

There are a few counts of this clonotype. The rearrangement links TRBV5-1 to TRBJ1-3; D call uncertain. CDR3 length: 14 amino acids. Germline values: CDR1 SGHRS, CDR2 YFSETQ. Trimming shortened V by 5 bases and J by 0 bases, and 9 bases separated the two germline ends. In DNA form, the CDR3 reads TGCGCCAGCAGTGTTGGGCCCTCTGGAAACACCATATATTTT. Its protein is CASSVGPSGNTIYF.

The table lists this clonotype with many counts. V and J are TRBV20-1 and TRBJ2-1; 7 bases fit TRBD2. V shed 6 bases, J shed 9 bases, and the junction held 14 bases outside the gene matches. CDR3 length: 14 amino acids. Looked up from germline, CDR1 is DFQATT and CDR2 is SNEGSKA (reference sequence). CDR3 protein: CSAAPTSRRGEQFF. CDR3 bases: TGCAGTGCAGCCCCGACTAGCCGGCGGGGTGAGCAGTTCTTC.

This clonotype has at least ten counts. The V gene is TRBV21-1, the J gene TRBJ2-7; whether TRBD1, the table's D call, matches the DNA was not checked. TRBV21-1 is annotated as a pseudogene. The CDR3 extends over 13 amino acids. The CDR3: CASSTKGAYEQYF. The CDR3 coding sequence is TGTGCCAGCAGCACCAAGGGGGCCTACGAGCAGTACTTC.

CDR3 sequence: CASSFSGQGSSYNSPLHF. For the CDR3, the DNA is TGTGCCAGCAGCTTCTCCGGACAGGGGAGCTCCTATAATTCACCCCTCCACTTT. This chain uses TRBV6-5 with TRBJ1-6; 9 positions match TRBD1. Germline V gene lookup returns CDR1 MNHEY and CDR2 SVGAGI. The trim removed 6 bases at V and 0 bases at J, leaving 9 bases unmatched. The CDR3 is 18 residues long.

The chain couples TRBV18 to TRBJ1-1, with unresolved D. CDR3 length: 15 residues. Germline V lookup: CDR1 KGHSH, CDR2 LQKENI. Trimming shortened V by 2 bases and J by 0 bases, and 10 bases separated the two germline ends. The DNA for the CDR3 is TGTGCCAGCTCACCAAAGGAGACGATGAACACTGAAGCTTTCTTT. This encodes CASSPKETMNTEAFF.

This clonotype was counted between two and nine times. V is TRBV30 and J is TRBJ2-3; 7 bases align to TRBD2. The CDR3 covers 14 residues. Germline lookup yields CDR1 GTSNPN and CDR2 SVGIG (reference sequence). V was clipped by 0 bases and J by 4 bases; unmatched bases: 4. The CDR3 DNA reads TGTGCCTGGAGTGTGGGCGGGAGTGCAGATACGCAGTATTTT. This gives the protein CAWSVGGSADTQYF.

This clonotype was counted ten times or more. The chain recombines TRBV12-3 or TRBV12-4 with TRBJ2-7, with TRBD2 matching 8 bases. There are 14 residues in the CDR3. V shed 7 bases and J 4 bases; nucleotides not matched to a gene: 9. The DNA of the CDR3 is TGTGCCAGCACCCCGACTAGCGCGAGATACGAGCAGTACTTC. Amino acid sequence: CASTPTSARYEQYF.

The chain is built from TRBV18 and TRBJ2-5; D remains ambiguous. The V gene lost 2 bases and the J gene lost 5 bases, with 18 bases spanning the gap. Germline lookup yields CDR1 KGHSH and CDR2 LQKENI. The CDR3 has 16 residues. For the CDR3, the DNA is TGTGCCAGCTCACCAGGCGGAGCAAGGGTTGTTGAGACCCAGTACTTC. Translation gives CASSPGGARVVETQYF. The full variable domain, with the rest looked up from reference TRBV18 and TRBJ2-5, is NAGVMQNPRHLVRRRGQEARLRCSPMKGHSHVYWYRQLPEEGLKFMVYLQKENIIDESGMPKERFSAEFPKEGPSILRIQQVVRGDSAAYFCASSPGGARVVETQYFGPGTRLLVL.

This clonotype came up a few times. The chain carries TRBV2 and TRBJ1-1; TRBD1 matches at 12 bases. Germline V gives CDR1 SNHLY, CDR2 FYNNEI. The V and J ends lost 6 bases and 10 bases, in that order; junction bases with no gene match: 9. The CDR3 has 14 residues. CDR3 DNA sequence: TGTGCCAGCAGCCCGGGACAGGGGGCGGTAGGAGCTTTCTTT. Protein product: CASSPGQGAVGAFF.

This clonotype was counted ten times or more. The chain recombines TRBV12-3 or TRBV12-4 with TRBJ2-5; tentatively, D is TRBD1 or TRBD2 (5 bases each). CDR3 length: 18 residues. Trimming removed 6 bases at V and 0 bases at J, with 23 bases between. CDR3 DNA sequence: TGTGCCAGCAGCAGCCCTACCGGGGCTGCCAGGGACCAAGAGACCCAGTACTTC. Translated: CASSSPTGAARDQETQYF.

There are a few counts of this clonotype. The rearrangement joins TRBV4-1 to TRBJ2-1, with D possibly being TRBD1 (7 bases). V lost 4 bases and J lost 3, with 13 bases in between. The CDR3 has 15 residues. The V gene's germline CDR1 is MGHRA and CDR2 YSYEKL. CDR3 nucleotides: TGCGCCAGCAGCCGGCAGGGGGGTAACTACAATGAGCAGTTCTTC. Protein sequence: CASSRQGGNYNEQFF.

In this sample, this clonotype turned up many times. The chain uses TRBV5-6 and TRBJ2-1, with TRBD2 matching over 7 bases. CDR3 length equals 15 residues. Germline loops: CDR1 SGHDT, CDR2 YYEEEE. With V trimmed by 2 bases and J by 8 bases, 10 bases remained unmatched. The CDR3 spells CASSFGLGAPDEQFF. The DNA for the CDR3 is TGTGCCAGCAGCTTTGGACTAGGGGCCCCCGATGAGCAGTTCTTC.

This clonotype occurred many times. The chain carries TRBV7-9 and TRBJ2-7; possibly TRBD1 or TRBD2 for D (6 bases each). The germline V and J ends were trimmed by 3 bases and 6 bases, with 15 bases remaining between them. There are 14 residues in the CDR3. Germline-derived CDR1 and CDR2 are SEHNR and FQNEAQ (reference sequence). The CDR3 coding sequence is TGTGCCAGCAGCTTCGGGCAGGGGACTGGCGAGCAGTACTTC. This translates into CASSFGQGTGEQYF.